A single sample is the source of the 18 T cell receptor beta chains below, sequenced in a study of cytomegalovirus exposure and HLA in healthy donors. The PCR employed 60 Vbeta primers together with 13 Jbeta primers. Sequencing used immunoSEQ multiplex PCR; TCRdb keeps in-frame clones, though not all of them. The sample lists roughly 180,000 clones, about 75% seen once, with about an eighth in the top ten. The sequenced sample consisted of PBMCs. These receptors all come from a man aged 45-65 years in good health and CMV-seropositive.

This clone has just a few counts. The sample holds other DNA sequences that translate to the same CDR3. The rearrangement links TRBV6-4 to TRBJ1-2; a weak D match, TRBD1 (6 bases). This CDR3 spans 15 amino acids. Germline CDR1 reads MRHNA; CDR2 reads SNTAGT. V lost 5 bases and J 0 bases, leaving 13 bases between the germline ends. DNA of the CDR3: TGTGCCAGCAGTCCTGGGGACATTCCTAACTATGGCTACACCTTC. Its protein is CASSPGDIPNYGYTF.

The V and J genes are TRBV7-6 and TRBJ2-2, with D perhaps TRBD1 (5 bases). The CDR3 covers 15 residues. CDR1 is SGHVS and CDR2 is FNYEAQ in the germline V gene. V was trimmed by 5 bases and J by 1 base, leaving 11 bases between them. The CDR3 nucleotides are TGTGCCAGCAGCCCCATGGGGCGGAACACCGGGGAGCTGTTTTTT. It codes for CASSPMGRNTGELFF.

The V gene is TRBV5-4, the J gene TRBJ2-7; 7 bases align to TRBD1. Looked up from germline, CDR1 is SGHNT and CDR2 is YYREEE (reference sequence). V shed 1 base and J 1 base; nucleotides not matched to a gene: 5. CDR3 length equals 15 residues. The CDR3 is CASSLSGTVSYEQYV. The CDR3 DNA reads TGTGCCAGCAGCTTGTCCGGGACAGTATCCTACGAGCAGTACGTC.

The J gene is TRBJ2-5, the V gene TRBV6-5; 7 nucleotides align to TRBD2. In germline, CDR1 is MNHEY, CDR2 SVGAGI. The CDR3 is made up of 15 amino acids. V gave up 5 bases and J gave up 3 bases; unmatched junction bases: 9. The CDR3 spells CASSPKAGGEETQYF. CDR3 in DNA: TGTGCCAGCAGTCCCAAAGCTGGGGGGGAAGAGACCCAGTACTTC.

In regard to this clone: Other DNA variants within this sample encode the same CDR3. The J gene is TRBJ2-1, the V gene TRBV4-2; 9 positions match TRBD2. The germline V gene encodes CDR1 LGHNA and CDR2 YNFKEQ. V was pared by 0 bases and J by 5 bases, with 5 bases of the junction left unmatched. The CDR3 totals 16 residues. The chain's CDR3 is CASSQDLAGGHNEQFF. The CDR3 bases are TGTGCCAGCAGCCAAGATCTTGCGGGGGGGCACAATGAGCAGTTCTTC.

This chain uses TRBV5-1 with TRBJ2-3; 9 bases map to TRBD2. V lost 0 bases, J lost 6 bases, and 8 bases stayed unmatched. Germline CDR1 is SGHRS and CDR2 is YFSETQ. The CDR3 is made up of 16 amino acids. The CDR3 here is CASSLEAGGTGDTQYF. CDR3 coding DNA: TGCGCCAGCAGCTTGGAAGCGGGGGGTACGGGGGATACGCAGTATTTT.

The chain recombines TRBV6-1 with TRBJ2-2; D possibly corresponds to TRBD2 (5 bases). The length of the CDR3 is 15 residues. The V gene's germline CDR1 is MNHNS and CDR2 SASEGT. Trimming pared 8 bases from V and 4 bases from J, leaving 17 bases between. This CDR3 is CASRSRGPGTGELFF. The CDR3 DNA sequence: TGTGCCAGCCGTTCCAGAGGGCCGGGCACCGGGGAGCTGTTTTTT.

The chain combines TRBV19 with TRBJ2-3, with D perhaps matching TRBD2 (5 bases). With 7 bases removed from V and 4 bases from J, the gap between germline ends came to 9 bases. The CDR3 loop spans 12 amino acids. Germline assignment: CDR1 LNHDA and CDR2 SQIVND (reference sequence). The CDR3: CASNRGPDTQYF. Written as DNA, the CDR3 is TGTGCCAGTAATCGAGGGCCAGATACGCAGTATTTT.

The genes are TRBV7-3 and TRBJ2-3; 8 bases fit TRBD1. V was clipped by 5 bases and J by 4 bases; unmatched bases: 5. CDR3 length: 14 amino acids. Looked up from germline, CDR1 is SGHTA and CDR2 is FQGTGA. This chain's CDR3 is CASSPGTGADTQYF. The CDR3 DNA reads as TGTGCCAGCAGCCCAGGGACAGGCGCAGATACGCAGTATTTT.

The CDR3 loop reads CASSLTGTQETQYF. The CDR3 DNA reads TGTGCCAGCAGCTTGACAGGGACCCAAGAGACCCAGTACTTC. J is TRBJ2-5 and V is TRBV7-9; 7 bases agree with TRBD1. The V gene's germline CDR1 is SEHNR and CDR2 FQNEAQ (reference sequence). This CDR3 contains 14 residues. The V gene end was trimmed by 3 bases and the J gene end by 1 base; junction bases not matched to a gene: 2.

The rearrangement links TRBV5-4 to TRBJ2-3, with TRBD2 identical over 10 bases. J gave up 4 bases and V 2 bases, and 1 base lay outside the gene matches. The germline CDR1 and CDR2 sequences are SGHNT and YYREEE (reference sequence). This CDR3 contains 14 residues. The CDR3 protein is CASSLSGGADTQYF. DNA for the CDR3: TGTGCCAGCAGCTTAAGCGGGGGGGCAGATACGCAGTATTTT. The full variable domain, in which reference TRBV5-4 and TRBJ2-3 provide the parts outside the CDR3, is ETGVTQSPTHLIKTRGQQVTLRCSSQSGHNTVSWYQQALGQGPQFIFQYYREEENGRGNFPPRFSGLQFPNYSSELNVNALELDDSALYLCASSLSGGADTQYFGPGTRLTVL.

V usage is TRBV7-3 and J usage is TRBJ1-6; TRBD1 agrees at 9 bases. This CDR3 has 13 residues. Germline V gene lookup returns CDR1 SGHTA and CDR2 FQGTGA. V was clipped by 6 bases and J by 13 bases; unmatched bases: 7. The CDR3 DNA reads TGTGCCAGCAGGGCCGGGACAGGGTTTCCCCTCCACTTT. Its translation is CASRAGTGFPLHF.

The gene calls are TRBV18 and TRBJ2-5, with D perhaps matching TRBD1 (5 bases). CDR3 length equals 14 residues. Germline CDR1 and CDR2: KGHSH and LQKENI. V was cut by 2 bases and J by 2 bases, with 9 bases left in between. The chain's CDR3 is CASSPGAVQETQYF. The DNA for the CDR3 is TGTGCCAGCTCACCAGGGGCGGTGCAAGAGACCCAGTACTTC.

In its sample, this clone was seen once. The V call is TRBV12-5, the J call TRBJ2-2, with 7 nucleotides matching TRBD1. The CDR3 sequence is 17 residues long. The germline V gene encodes CDR1 LGHNT and CDR2 FRNRAP. V lost 1 base, J lost 6 bases, and 11 bases stayed unmatched. The CDR3 DNA follows: TGTGCTAGTGGTTTGGCCCTGACAGGGAATCGGGCCGGGGAGCTGTTTTTT. This translates into CASGLALTGNRAGELFF.

V is TRBV6-1 and J is TRBJ1-1; 9 nucleotides match TRBD1. Germline CDR1 and CDR2: MNHNS and SASEGT. The CDR3 spans 16 residues. V lost 4 bases and J lost 1; bases outside the gene matches: 7. The CDR3 reads CASSGAGTGQNTEAFF. The CDR3 nucleotides read TGTGCCAGCAGTGGGGCCGGGACAGGGCAGAACACTGAAGCTTTCTTT.

This chain joins TRBV7-3 and TRBJ2-3; D unclear. Germline V gene lookup returns CDR1 SGHTA and CDR2 FQGTGA. This CDR3 comprises 13 residues. The V end was cut by 3 bases, the J end by 3 bases, with 7 bases between. The chain's CDR3 is CASSLGSTDTQYF. The CDR3 DNA reads as TGTGCCAGCAGCTTGGGCAGTACAGATACGCAGTATTTT.

V usage is TRBV2 and J usage is TRBJ1-2; the D is unclear. V lost 1 base to trimming and J lost 6 bases, with 9 bases between them. CDR1 SNHLY and CDR2 FYNNEI come from the germline V gene. The CDR3 runs 13 residues. This chain's CDR3 is CASSEERGNGYTF. CDR3 nucleotides: TGTGCCAGCAGTGAAGAACGGGGAAATGGCTACACCTTC. The entire variable domain, with the rest obtained from reference TRBV2 and TRBJ1-2, is as follows: EPEVTQTPSHQVTQMGQEVILRCVPISNHLYFYWYRQILGQKVEFLVSFYNNEISEKSEIFDDQFSVERPDGSNFTLKIRSTKLEDSAMYFCASSEERGNGYTFGSGTRLTVV.

The V and J genes are TRBV5-6 and TRBJ2-7; the D gene is possibly TRBD1 (6 bases). Trimming shortened V by 4 bases and J by 4 bases, and 12 bases separated the two germline ends. Germline loops: CDR1 SGHDT, CDR2 YYEEEE. This CDR3 spans 13 amino acids. The CDR3 reads CASSQGTGYEQYF. The CDR3 DNA follows: TGTGCCAGCAGCCAGGGTACAGGGTACGAGCAGTACTTC.